Listed here are 27 T cell receptor beta chains from one sample, sequenced in a study of T cells in tuberculosis. The repertoire was sequenced with immunoSEQ multiplex PCR; TCRdb's copy has only in-frame clones and lacks some. The sample has around 33,000 clones; 70% to 90% are singletons. The sample's time point: new active TB diagnosis, blood taken before or within 7 days of starting treatment. The source material was PBMCs, sampled at tuberculosis diagnosis. These receptor sequences come from an adult with tuberculosis.

The chain uses TRBV7-2 and TRBJ1-2; no clear D gene. Germline V CDR1 and CDR2: SGHTA, FQGNSA. Deletions cut 1 base from V and 5 bases from J, with 11 bases between. CDR3 length: 14 residues. CDR3 DNA sequence: TGTGCCAGCAGCTTAGGGGGAGACTCATATGGCTACACCTTC. Translating gives CASSLGGDSYGYTF.

The genes are TRBV5-4 and TRBJ2-3; 9 bases map to TRBD1. After removal of 4 bases from V and 3 bases from J, the junction contained 6 bases not matched to a gene. The CDR3 runs to 15 residues. Per the germline V gene, CDR1 is SGHNT and CDR2 is YYREEE (reference sequence). CDR3 protein: CASSEGQGLTDTQYF. The CDR3 region has the DNA TGTGCCAGCAGCGAGGGACAGGGTCTGACAGATACGCAGTATTTT.

The genes are TRBV28 and TRBJ2-3; D possibly corresponds to TRBD1 (5 bases). Germline V gives CDR1 MDHEN, CDR2 SYDVKM. Trimming pared 5 bases from V and 0 bases from J, leaving 12 bases between. The CDR3 spans 15 residues. For the CDR3, the DNA is TGTGCCAGCAGTACTCCGACAGAAAGCACAGATACGCAGTATTTT. This gives the protein CASSTPTESTDTQYF.

This clone turned up a few times. J is TRBJ1-6 and V is TRBV30, with D unresolved. The germline gives CDR1 GTSNPN, CDR2 SVGIG (reference sequence). The V end lost 2 bases, the J end lost 8 bases, and 10 bases lay between the germline ends. The CDR3 loop spans 13 amino acids. The CDR3 DNA reads TGTGCCTGGAGTACCAGGATTGATTCACCCCTCCACTTT. It codes for CAWSTRIDSPLHF. The full variable domain, rest sourced from reference TRBV30 and TRBJ1-6, is SQTIHQWPATLVQPVGSPLSLECTVEGTSNPNLYWYRQAAGRGLQLLFYSVGIGQISSEVPQNLSASRPQDRQFILSSKKLLLSDSGFYLCAWSTRIDSPLHFGNGTRLTVT.

The V and J genes are TRBV18 and TRBJ2-2, with D perhaps matching TRBD2 (5 bases). There are 13 residues in the CDR3. From germline, CDR1 is KGHSH and CDR2 LQKENI. V was clipped by 4 bases and J by 5 bases, with 8 bases between them. The DNA for the CDR3 is TGTGCCAGCTCACGAACGGGGACCGGGGAGCTGTTTTTT. Protein sequence: CASSRTGTGELFF.

The chain carries TRBV19 and TRBJ1-1, with a tentative D call TRBD1 (6 bases). The V end lost 8 bases, the J end lost 2 bases, and 9 bases lay between the germline ends. Germline CDR1 reads LNHDA; CDR2 reads SQIVND (reference sequence). The CDR3 covers 12 residues. The CDR3 spells CASRTANTEAFF. The CDR3 bases are TGTGCCAGTCGGACAGCTAACACTGAAGCTTTCTTT. Drawing the rest from reference TRBV19 and TRBJ1-1, the complete variable domain is DGGITQSPKYLFRKEGQNVTLSCEQNLNHDAMYWYRQDPGQGLRLIYYSQIVNDFQKGDIAEGYSVSREKKESFPLTVTSAQKNPTAFYLCASRTANTEAFFGQGTRLTVV.

This clone was seen once. The chain joins TRBV14 to TRBJ1-3, with D hard to call. Looked up from germline, CDR1 is SGHDN and CDR2 is FVKESK. The CDR3 is made up of 14 amino acids. The germline V and J ends were trimmed by 4 bases and 0 bases, with 7 bases remaining between them. The CDR3 DNA sequence: TGTGCCAGCAGCCTGTCTAACTCTGGAAACACCATATATTTT. Translation: CASSLSNSGNTIYF.

The rearrangement links TRBV4-3 to TRBJ1-5; D is possibly TRBD1 (6 bases). The CDR3 is made up of 15 amino acids. Trimming pared 0 bases from V and 3 bases from J, leaving 9 bases between. CDR1 is LGHNA, CDR2 YSLEER, per germline. The CDR3 protein is CASSQEGGANQPQHF. Written as DNA, the CDR3 is TGCGCCAGCAGCCAAGAAGGGGGGGCCAATCAGCCCCAGCATTTT.

V and J are TRBV5-6 and TRBJ2-1, with a possible D match to TRBD1 (5 bases). Germline lookup yields CDR1 SGHDT and CDR2 YYEEEE. This CDR3 comprises 14 residues. The V end lost 6 bases, the J end lost 5 bases, and 15 bases lay between the germline ends. The CDR3, as DNA: TGTGCCAGCATCCCAACAGGTAACCACAATGAGCAGTTCTTC. It translates to CASIPTGNHNEQFF. Together with reference TRBV5-6 and TRBJ2-1, the CDR3 gives the full variable domain: DAGVTQSPTHLIKTRGQQVTLRCSPKSGHDTVSWYQQALGQGPQFIFQYYEEEERQRGNFPDRFSGHQFPNYSSELNVNALLLGDSALYLCASIPTGNHNEQFFGPGTRLTVL.

The chain uses TRBV4-2 and TRBJ2-3; the D gene is possibly TRBD2 (6 bases). Trimming pared 4 bases from V and 2 bases from J, leaving 16 bases between. CDR1 and CDR2 from the germline V gene are LGHNA and YNFKEQ. The length of the CDR3 is 16 residues. This CDR3 reads CASSPSGGADTDTQYF. In DNA, the CDR3 is TGTGCCAGCAGCCCCTCCGGGGGAGCAGACACAGATACGCAGTATTTT.

J is TRBJ2-3 and V is TRBV10-1, with 8 bases lining up with TRBD2. The CDR3 runs 13 residues. J was trimmed by 8 bases and V by 10 bases; bases with no gene match: 11. Germline CDR1 is WNHNN and CDR2 is SYGVQD (reference sequence). For the CDR3, the DNA is TGCGCCACCCCCTCGGGGGGGCAAGCTACGCAGTATTTT. Its protein product is CATPSGGQATQYF.

The sample holds one count of this clone. V gene TRBV19 combines with J gene TRBJ2-7, with TRBD1 identical over 10 bases. Germline lookup yields CDR1 LNHDA and CDR2 SQIVND (reference sequence). The CDR3 totals 15 residues. Germline trimming cut 5 bases from V and 1 base from J; bases unmatched to any gene: 5. CDR3 region: CASSYAGQGSYEQYF. CDR3 DNA: TGTGCCAGTAGTTATGCGGGACAGGGGTCCTACGAGCAGTACTTC.

The chain joins TRBV11-2 to TRBJ2-1; D perhaps matches TRBD1 (6 bases). The ends were cut back, 1 base at V and 0 bases at J, with 10 bases in the middle. The CDR3 sequence is 16 residues long. CDR1 and CDR2 from the germline V gene are SGHAT and FQNNGV. CDR3 region: CASSLVRGSSYNEQFF. Here the CDR3 DNA reads TGTGCCAGCAGCTTAGTCAGGGGAAGCTCCTACAATGAGCAGTTCTTC.

Only one count was recorded for this clone. This sequence joins TRBV6-5 and TRBJ2-7; 7 nucleotides line up with TRBD1. Germline V lookup: CDR1 MNHEY, CDR2 SVGAGI. V dropped 6 bases and J dropped 0; count of bases not matched to a gene: 2. The CDR3 runs to 13 residues. CDR3 amino acids: CASRRDSSYEQYF. In DNA form, the CDR3 reads TGTGCCAGCAGGAGGGACAGCTCCTACGAGCAGTACTTC.

V and J are TRBV19 and TRBJ1-2; D gene unclear. V dropped 2 bases and J dropped 1 base, with 17 bases sitting between them. The CDR3 totals 17 residues. Germline V gives CDR1 LNHDA, CDR2 SQIVND (reference sequence). CDR3 nucleotide sequence: TGTGCCAGTAGTATATTCGGAACCCGAGACTTTAACTATGGCTACACCTTC. It translates to CASSIFGTRDFNYGYTF.

The genes are TRBV27 and TRBJ2-7; the D gene is possibly TRBD1 (5 bases). The CDR3 contains 15 residues. The ends were cut back, 5 bases at V and 3 bases at J, with 17 bases in the middle. Germline lookup yields CDR1 MNHEY and CDR2 SMNVEV (reference sequence). CDR3 residues: CASSDDKGKIYEQYF. CDR3 DNA: TGTGCCAGCAGTGATGATAAGGGGAAAATCTACGAGCAGTACTTC.

The chain is built from TRBV5-5 and TRBJ2-1; D gene unclear. V gave up 0 bases and J gave up 10 bases, with 8 bases separating them. Per the germline V gene, CDR1 is SGHKS and CDR2 is YYEKEE (reference sequence). The CDR3 is made up of 12 amino acids. The CDR3 protein is CASSLGAGEQFF. In DNA form, the CDR3 reads TGTGCCAGCAGCTTGGGGGCTGGGGAGCAGTTCTTC.

This clone appeared a single time. V is TRBV28 and J is TRBJ1-1, with unresolved D. From germline, CDR1 is MDHEN and CDR2 SYDVKM. The CDR3 spans 13 residues. The V end was cut by 0 bases, the J end by 5 bases, with 7 bases between. The CDR3 region is CASSLWPTTEAFF. CDR3 in DNA: TGTGCCAGCAGTTTATGGCCTACTACTGAAGCTTTCTTT.

The J gene is TRBJ1-3, the V gene TRBV4-2, with a possible D match to TRBD1 (5 bases). CDR1 is LGHNA, CDR2 YNFKEQ, per germline. The ends were cut back, 0 bases at V and 0 bases at J, with 15 bases in the middle. This CDR3 region has 18 residues. The DNA for the CDR3 is TGTGCCAGCAGCCAAGATCAGCCGACAGTTTACTCTGGAAACACCATATATTTT. Protein sequence: CASSQDQPTVYSGNTIYF.

This clone was found a few times. The V call is TRBV13, the J call TRBJ2-3; D might be TRBD1 (6 bases). This CDR3 is 14 amino acids long. V was trimmed by 5 bases and J by 1 base, leaving 10 bases between them. Germline CDR1 and CDR2: PRHDT and FYEKMQ (reference sequence). The CDR3 loop reads CASSPRQGTDTQYF. CDR3 in DNA: TGTGCCAGCAGCCCCAGACAGGGCACAGATACGCAGTATTTT. Supplemented by reference TRBV13 and TRBJ2-3, the full variable domain reads AAGVIQSPRHLIKEKRETATLKCYPIPRHDTVYWYQQGPGQDPQFLISFYEKMQSDKGSIPDRFSAQQFSDYHSELNMSSLELGDSALYFCASSPRQGTDTQYFGPGTRLTVL.

This clone was observed a handful of times. The V gene is TRBV6-6, the J gene TRBJ2-7, with D tentatively TRBD1 (5 bases). This CDR3 comprises 12 residues. V dropped 5 bases and J dropped 3 bases, with 8 bases sitting between them. Germline V lookup: CDR1 MNHNY, CDR2 SVGAGI (reference sequence). CDR3 nucleotides: TGTGCCAGCAGTGACAGTTTCTACGAGCAGTACTTC. Protein: CASSDSFYEQYF.

J is TRBJ2-1 and V is TRBV4-3; TRBD2 matches 9 bases. This CDR3 contains 14 residues. After removal of 4 bases from V and 8 bases from J, the junction contained 6 bases not matched to a gene. CDR1 is LGHNA, CDR2 YSLEER, per germline. The CDR3 loop reads CASSRSSGMDEQFF. In DNA form, the CDR3 reads TGCGCCAGCAGCCGTTCTAGCGGGATGGATGAGCAGTTCTTC.

This clone was picked up a small number of times. The rearrangement joins TRBV6-4 to TRBJ2-7; D may be TRBD1 (5 bases). Germline CDR1 is MRHNA and CDR2 is SNTAGT. The V end was cut by 0 bases, the J end by 5 bases, with 14 bases between. The CDR3 runs 15 residues. The CDR3 sequence is CASSDSSRQKDEQYF. The CDR3 DNA follows: TGTGCCAGCAGTGACTCGAGTAGACAGAAGGACGAGCAGTACTTC.

V usage is TRBV6-1 and J usage is TRBJ1-4; D gene uncertain. This CDR3 is built from 16 residues. Trimming left V 0 bases short and J 6 bases short, with 14 bases between. In germline, CDR1 is MNHNS, CDR2 SASEGT. This CDR3 is CASSEAHRVLDEKLFF. CDR3 nucleotides: TGTGCCAGCAGTGAAGCGCACCGAGTTTTGGATGAAAAACTGTTTTTT.

The J gene is TRBJ2-7, the V gene TRBV6-1; TRBD2 might be the D (6 bases). Germline CDR1 is MNHNS and CDR2 is SASEGT. V gave up 3 bases and J gave up 1 base, with 13 bases separating them. The CDR3 is 15 residues long. As DNA, the CDR3 is TGTGCCAGCAGTGATGGTAGCGGTCAATCCTACGAGCAGTACTTC. Translated: CASSDGSGQSYEQYF.

As for this clone: This CDR3 is also generated by other DNA sequences in the sample. The rearrangement uses TRBV6-1 and TRBJ1-2; D might be TRBD1 (6 bases). Germline V gene sequence: CDR1 MNHNS, CDR2 SASEGT. The V end was cut by 4 bases, the J end by 8 bases, with 11 bases between. This CDR3 has 12 residues. CDR3 bases: TGTGCCAGCAGTGGGCGGGGGCGGGGCTACACCTTC. The encoded protein is CASSGRGRGYTF.

The chain couples TRBV7-6 to TRBJ2-3; TRBD2 matches at 7 bases. CDR3 size: 17 residues. Germline V gene sequence: CDR1 SGHVS, CDR2 FNYEAQ. Germline trimming cut 6 bases from V and 3 bases from J; bases unmatched to any gene: 15. CDR3 sequence (DNA): TGTGCCAGCAGTATTAGAGGTCGCGGGAGTGGGACAGATACGCAGTATTTT. As protein: CASSIRGRGSGTDTQYF. Drawing the rest from reference TRBV7-6 and TRBJ2-3, the complete variable domain is GAGVSQSPRYKVTKRGQDVALRCDPISGHVSLYWYRQALGQGPEFLTYFNYEAQQDKSGLPNDRFSAERPEGSISTLTIQRTEQRDSAMYRCASSIRGRGSGTDTQYFGPGTRLTVL.